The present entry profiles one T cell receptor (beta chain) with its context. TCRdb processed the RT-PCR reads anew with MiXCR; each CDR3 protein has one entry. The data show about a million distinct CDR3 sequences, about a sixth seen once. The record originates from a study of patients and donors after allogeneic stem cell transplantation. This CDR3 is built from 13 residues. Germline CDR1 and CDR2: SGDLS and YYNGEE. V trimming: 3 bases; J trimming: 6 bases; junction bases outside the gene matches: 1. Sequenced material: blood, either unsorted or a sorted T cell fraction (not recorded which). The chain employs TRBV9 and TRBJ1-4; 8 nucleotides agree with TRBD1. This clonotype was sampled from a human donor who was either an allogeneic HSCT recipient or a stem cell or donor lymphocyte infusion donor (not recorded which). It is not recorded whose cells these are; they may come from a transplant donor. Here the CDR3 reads CASSAGGDEKLFF. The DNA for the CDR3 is TGTGCCAGCAGCGCAGGGGGCGATGAAAAACTGTTTTTT.